The clone carrying this T cell receptor beta chain was counted a single time. Antigen unknown. This sample is drawn from a study of T cell responses to AZD1222 COVID-19 vaccine. Study-wide results and caveats: The study sampled repertoires only after the peak T cell response.

Here immunoSEQ multiplex PCR was the method, and the copy in TCRdb shows in-frame clones only, minus some. This table has about 150,000 clones, roughly 90% appearing once. V gave up 0 bases and J gave up 0 bases, with 10 bases separating them. Germline values: CDR1 SGHRS, CDR2 YFSETQ. CDR3 size: 15 residues. The chain uses TRBV5-1 and TRBJ2-7; possibly TRBD1 or TRBD2 for D (5 bases each). The receptor was isolated from an adult in good health. The input for sequencing was peripheral blood, taken on day 0 of AZD1222 vaccination. The CDR3 bases are TGCGCCAGCAGCTTGGGTCCAGGGAGCTCCTACGAGCAGTACTTC. Translation: CASSLGPGSSYEQYF. The entire variable domain, with the rest obtained from reference TRBV5-1 and TRBJ2-7, is as follows: KAGVTQTPRYLIKTRGQQVTLSCSPISGHRSVSWYQQTPGQGLQFLFEYFSETQRNKGNFPGRFSGRQFSNSRSEMNVSTLELGDSALYLCASSLGPGSSYEQYFGPGTRLTVT.